The T cell receptor beta chain described here comes from a study of beta chain features in type 1 diabetes. Study-level points and caveats: Type 1 diabetes patients had TCRB CDR3s that were shorter (moderately but significantly so) in all four CD4+ subsets.

On this clone: As yet, its antigen is unknown.

TCRB transcripts that were expressed got sequenced, as all of the isolated RNA had been reverse transcribed. Using immunoSEQ multiplex PCR, the repertoire was profiled, and TCRdb retains in-frame clones only, with some absent. The repertoire holds more than 250,000 clones, with around 21% as singletons. CD4+ naive, central memory, regulatory and stem cell-like memory cells were sorted via CD45RO/CCR7/CD25/CD127/CD95/CD27. The source material was naive CD4+ T cells from blood. The clonotype originates from a woman aged 40 to 49 with type 1 diabetes.

The CDR3 DNA sequence: TGTGCCAGCAGTTTTAGGACAGTTGATCTCCACGAGCAGTACTTC. This gives the protein CASSFRTVDLHEQYF. The V and J genes are TRBV27 and TRBJ2-7, with a tentative D call TRBD1 (6 bases). This CDR3 region has 15 residues. V lost 3 bases to trimming and J lost 5 bases, with 17 bases between them. Germline lookup yields CDR1 MNHEY and CDR2 SMNVEV (reference sequence).